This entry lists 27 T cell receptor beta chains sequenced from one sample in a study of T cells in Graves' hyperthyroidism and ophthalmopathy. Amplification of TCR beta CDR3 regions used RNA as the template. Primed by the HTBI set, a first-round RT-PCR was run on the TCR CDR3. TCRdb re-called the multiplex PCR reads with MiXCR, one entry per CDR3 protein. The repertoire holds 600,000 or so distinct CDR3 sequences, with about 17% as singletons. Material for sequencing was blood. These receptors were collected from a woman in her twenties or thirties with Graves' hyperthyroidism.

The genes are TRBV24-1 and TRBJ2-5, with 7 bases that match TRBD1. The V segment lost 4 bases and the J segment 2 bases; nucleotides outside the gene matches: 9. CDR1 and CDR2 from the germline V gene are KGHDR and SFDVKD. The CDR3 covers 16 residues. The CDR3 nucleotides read TGTGCCACCAGTGACACCGGGACAGACATTCAAGAGACCCAGTACTTC. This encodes CATSDTGTDIQETQYF.

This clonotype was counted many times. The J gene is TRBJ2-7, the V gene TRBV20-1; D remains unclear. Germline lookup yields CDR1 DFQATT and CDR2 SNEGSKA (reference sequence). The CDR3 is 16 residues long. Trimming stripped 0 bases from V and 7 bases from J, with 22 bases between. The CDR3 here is CSARDSSAGTRIEQYF. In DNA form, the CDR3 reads TGCAGTGCTAGAGATAGTTCGGCAGGAACACGTATAGAGCAGTACTTC.

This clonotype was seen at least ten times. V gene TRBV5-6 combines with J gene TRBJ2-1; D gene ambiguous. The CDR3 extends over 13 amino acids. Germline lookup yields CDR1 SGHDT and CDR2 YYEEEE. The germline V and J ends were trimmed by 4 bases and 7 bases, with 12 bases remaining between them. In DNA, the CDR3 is TGTGCCAGCAGCCCGTCCCTAGTGAATGAGCAGTTCTTC. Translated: CASSPSLVNEQFF.

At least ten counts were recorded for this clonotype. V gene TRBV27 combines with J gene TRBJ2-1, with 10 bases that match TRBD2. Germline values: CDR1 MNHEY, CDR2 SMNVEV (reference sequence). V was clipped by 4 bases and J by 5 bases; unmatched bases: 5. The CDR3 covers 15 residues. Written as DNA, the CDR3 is TGTGCCAGCAGTTCAATTGGGACTAGCGACAATGAGCAGTTCTTC. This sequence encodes CASSSIGTSDNEQFF.

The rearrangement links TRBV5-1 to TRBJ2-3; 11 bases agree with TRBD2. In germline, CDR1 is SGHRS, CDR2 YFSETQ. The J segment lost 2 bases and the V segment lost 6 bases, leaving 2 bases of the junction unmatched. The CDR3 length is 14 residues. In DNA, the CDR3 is TGCGCCAGCAATAGCGGGAGGGCCACAGATACGCAGTATTTT. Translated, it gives CASNSGRATDTQYF.

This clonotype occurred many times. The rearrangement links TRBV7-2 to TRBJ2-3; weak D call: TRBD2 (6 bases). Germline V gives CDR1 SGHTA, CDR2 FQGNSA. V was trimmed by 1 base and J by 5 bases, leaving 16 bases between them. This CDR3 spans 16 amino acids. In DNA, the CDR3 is TGTGCCAGCAGCTTAGATTCACCGGGACTCCGAGATACGCAGTATTTT. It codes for CASSLDSPGLRDTQYF.

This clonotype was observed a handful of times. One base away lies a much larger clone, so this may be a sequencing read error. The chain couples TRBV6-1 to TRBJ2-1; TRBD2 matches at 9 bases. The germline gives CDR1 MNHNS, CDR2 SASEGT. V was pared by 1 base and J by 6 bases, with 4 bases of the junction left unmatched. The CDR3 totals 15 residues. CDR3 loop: CASSEGASGTNEQFF. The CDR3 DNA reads TGTGCCAGCAGTGAAGGGGCTAGCGGGACCAATGAGCAGTTCTTC.

The CDR3 spells CASSQDPGLALEVKFF. DNA of the CDR3: TGCGCCAGCAGCCAAGATCCGGGACTAGCGTTGGAGGTTAAGTTCTTC. This chain connects TRBV4-3 to TRBJ2-1; 10 bases are a match to TRBD2. CDR3 length equals 16 residues. CDR1 is LGHNA, CDR2 YSLEER, per germline. V dropped 0 bases and J dropped 14; count of bases not matched to a gene: 13.

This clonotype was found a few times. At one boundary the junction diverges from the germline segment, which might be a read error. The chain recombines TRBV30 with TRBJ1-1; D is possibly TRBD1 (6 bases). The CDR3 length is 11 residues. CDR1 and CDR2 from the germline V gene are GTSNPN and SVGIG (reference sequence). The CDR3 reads CAWSGDRKWIF. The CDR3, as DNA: TGTGCCTGGAGTGGCGACAGGAAGTGGATCTTT.

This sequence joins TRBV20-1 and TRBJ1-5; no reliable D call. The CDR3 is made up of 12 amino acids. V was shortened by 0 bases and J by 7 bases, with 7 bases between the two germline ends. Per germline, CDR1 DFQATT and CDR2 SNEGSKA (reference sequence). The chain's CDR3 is CSARDMGQPQHF. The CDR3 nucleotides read TGCAGTGCTAGAGATATGGGACAGCCCCAGCATTTT.

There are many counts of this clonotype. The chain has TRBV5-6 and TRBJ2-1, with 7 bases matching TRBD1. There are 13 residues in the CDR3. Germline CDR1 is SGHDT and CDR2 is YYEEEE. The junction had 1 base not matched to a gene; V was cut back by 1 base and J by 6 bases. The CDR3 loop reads CASSLNRGNEQFF. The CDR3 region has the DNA TGTGCCAGCAGCTTGAACAGGGGCAATGAGCAGTTCTTC.

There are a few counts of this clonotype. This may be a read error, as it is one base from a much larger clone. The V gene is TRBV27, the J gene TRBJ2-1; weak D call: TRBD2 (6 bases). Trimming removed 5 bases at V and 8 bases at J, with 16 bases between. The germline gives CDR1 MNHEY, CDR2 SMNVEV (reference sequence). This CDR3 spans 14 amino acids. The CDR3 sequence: CASSGGSLYDEQFF. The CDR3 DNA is TGTGCCAGCAGTGGGGGGAGCTTGTACGATGAGCAGTTCTTC.

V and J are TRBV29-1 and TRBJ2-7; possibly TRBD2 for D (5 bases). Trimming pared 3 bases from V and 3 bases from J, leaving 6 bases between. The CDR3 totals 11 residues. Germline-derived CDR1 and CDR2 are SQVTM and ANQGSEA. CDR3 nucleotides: TGCAGCGTTGAGGAGGTCTACGAGCAGTACTTC. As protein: CSVEEVYEQYF.

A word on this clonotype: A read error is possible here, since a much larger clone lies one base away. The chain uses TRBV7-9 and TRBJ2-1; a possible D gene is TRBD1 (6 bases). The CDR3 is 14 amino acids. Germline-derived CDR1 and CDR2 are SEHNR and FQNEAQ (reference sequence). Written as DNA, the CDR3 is TGTGCCGGCAGCTTTACTCAGGGGTCTAATGAGCAGTTCTTC. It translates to CAGSFTQGSNEQFF.

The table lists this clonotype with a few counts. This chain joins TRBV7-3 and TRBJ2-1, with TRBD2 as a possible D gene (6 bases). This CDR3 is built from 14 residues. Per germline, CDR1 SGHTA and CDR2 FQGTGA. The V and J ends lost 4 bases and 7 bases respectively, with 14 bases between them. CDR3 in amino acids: CASSSYGGRNEQFF. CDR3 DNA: TGTGCCAGCAGCTCCTATGGGGGGAGGAATGAGCAGTTCTTC.

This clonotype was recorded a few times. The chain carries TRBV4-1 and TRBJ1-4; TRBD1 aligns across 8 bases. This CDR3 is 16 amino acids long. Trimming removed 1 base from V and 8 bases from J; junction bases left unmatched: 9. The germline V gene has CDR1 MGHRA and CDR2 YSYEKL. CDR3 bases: TGCGCCAGCAGCCAAGGCCCGACAGGGGTGGGAGAAAAACTGTTTTTT. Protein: CASSQGPTGVGEKLFF.

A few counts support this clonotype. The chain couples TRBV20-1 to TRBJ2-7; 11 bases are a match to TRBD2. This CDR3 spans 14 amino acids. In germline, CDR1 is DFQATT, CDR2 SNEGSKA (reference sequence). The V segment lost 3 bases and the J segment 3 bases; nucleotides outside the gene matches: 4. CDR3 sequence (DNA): TGCAGTGCTAGTGAACTAGCGGGAGTCTACGAGCAGTACTTC. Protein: CSASELAGVYEQYF.

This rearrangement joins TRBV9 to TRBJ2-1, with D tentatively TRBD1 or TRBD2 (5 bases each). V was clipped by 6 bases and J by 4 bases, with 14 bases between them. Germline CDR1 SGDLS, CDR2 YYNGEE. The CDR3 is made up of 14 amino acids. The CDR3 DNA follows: TGTGCCAGCAACCGAGGGGACGCATACAATGAGCAGTTCTTC. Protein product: CASNRGDAYNEQFF.

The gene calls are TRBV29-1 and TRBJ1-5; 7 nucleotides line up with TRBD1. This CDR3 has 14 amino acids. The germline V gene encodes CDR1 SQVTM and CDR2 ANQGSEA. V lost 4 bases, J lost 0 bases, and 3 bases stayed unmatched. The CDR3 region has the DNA TGCAGCGTTGTGACAGGGAATAGCAATCAGCCCCAGCATTTT. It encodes CSVVTGNSNQPQHF.

The CDR3 region is CASSARTESSYEQYF. The CDR3 DNA is TGTGCCAGCAGCGCCAGGACGGAAAGCTCCTACGAGCAGTACTTC. The chain carries TRBV13 and TRBJ2-7; D is uncertain. V was cut by 5 bases and J by 0 bases, with 14 bases left in between. The CDR3 runs to 15 residues. Germline lookup yields CDR1 PRHDT and CDR2 FYEKMQ (reference sequence).

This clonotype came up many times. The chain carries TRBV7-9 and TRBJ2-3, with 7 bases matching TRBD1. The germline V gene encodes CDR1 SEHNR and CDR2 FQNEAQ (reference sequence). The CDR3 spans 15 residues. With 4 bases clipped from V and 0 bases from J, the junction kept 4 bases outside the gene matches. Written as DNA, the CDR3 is TGTGCCAGCAGCTCAGAGGGGGCTAGCACAGATACGCAGTATTTT. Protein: CASSSEGASTDTQYF.

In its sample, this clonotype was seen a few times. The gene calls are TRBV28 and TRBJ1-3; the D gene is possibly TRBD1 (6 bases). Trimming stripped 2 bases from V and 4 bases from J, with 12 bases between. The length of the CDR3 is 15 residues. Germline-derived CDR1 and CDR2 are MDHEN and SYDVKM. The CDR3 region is CASSLIGGPGNTIYF. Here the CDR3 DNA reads TGTGCCAGCAGTTTAATCGGGGGGCCCGGAAACACCATATATTTT. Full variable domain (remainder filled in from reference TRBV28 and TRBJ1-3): DVKVTQSSRYLVKRTGEKVFLECVQDMDHENMFWYRQDPGLGLRLIYFSYDVKMKEKGDIPEGYSVSREKKERFSLILESASTNQTSMYLCASSLIGGPGNTIYFGEGSWLTVV.

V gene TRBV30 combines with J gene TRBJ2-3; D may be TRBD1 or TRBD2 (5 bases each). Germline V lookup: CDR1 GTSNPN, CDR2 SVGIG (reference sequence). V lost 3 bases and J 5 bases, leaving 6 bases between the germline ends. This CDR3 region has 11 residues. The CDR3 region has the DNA TGTGCCTGGAGGGGACGAGATACGCAGTATTTT. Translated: CAWRGRDTQYF.

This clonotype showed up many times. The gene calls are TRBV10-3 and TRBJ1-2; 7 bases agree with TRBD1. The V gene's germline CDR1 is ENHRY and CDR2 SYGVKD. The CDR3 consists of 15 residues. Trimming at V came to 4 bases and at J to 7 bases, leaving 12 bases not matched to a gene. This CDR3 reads CAISGSGGQSVGYTF. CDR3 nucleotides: TGTGCCATCAGTGGATCAGGGGGGCAATCGGTTGGCTACACCTTC.

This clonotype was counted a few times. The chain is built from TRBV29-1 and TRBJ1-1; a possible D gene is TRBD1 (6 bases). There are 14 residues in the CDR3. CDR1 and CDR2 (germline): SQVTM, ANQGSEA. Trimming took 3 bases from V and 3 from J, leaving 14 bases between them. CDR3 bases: TGCAGCGTTGACGCAGGGGTGGTTGACACTGAAGCTTTCTTT. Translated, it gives CSVDAGVVDTEAFF.

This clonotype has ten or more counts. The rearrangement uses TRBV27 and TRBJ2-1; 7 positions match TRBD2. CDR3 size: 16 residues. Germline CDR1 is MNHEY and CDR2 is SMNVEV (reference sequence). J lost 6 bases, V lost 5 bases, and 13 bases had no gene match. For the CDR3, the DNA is TGTGCCAGCAGTCCCGACCCGACTAGCTTTGTCAATGAGCAGTTCTTC. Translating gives CASSPDPTSFVNEQFF.

The chain's CDR3 is CASSRQGLSDTQYF. CDR3 coding DNA: TGTGCCAGCAGCCGACAGGGTTTGTCAGATACGCAGTATTTT. The V call is TRBV11-2, the J call TRBJ2-3; 7 bases are a match to TRBD1. Germline CDR1 and CDR2: SGHAT and FQNNGV. CDR3 length: 14 amino acids. The V and J ends lost 5 bases and 4 bases, in that order; junction bases with no gene match: 6.